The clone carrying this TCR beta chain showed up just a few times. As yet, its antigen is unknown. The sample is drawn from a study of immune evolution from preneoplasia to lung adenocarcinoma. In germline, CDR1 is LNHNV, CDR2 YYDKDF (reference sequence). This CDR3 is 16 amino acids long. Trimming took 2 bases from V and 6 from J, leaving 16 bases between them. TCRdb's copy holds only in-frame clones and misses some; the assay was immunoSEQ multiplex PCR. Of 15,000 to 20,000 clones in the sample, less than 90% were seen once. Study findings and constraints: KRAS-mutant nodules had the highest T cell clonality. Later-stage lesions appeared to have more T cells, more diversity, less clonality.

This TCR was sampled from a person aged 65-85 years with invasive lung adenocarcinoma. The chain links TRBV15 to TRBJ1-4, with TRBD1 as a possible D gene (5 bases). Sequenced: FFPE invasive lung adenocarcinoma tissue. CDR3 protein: CATSRSGEGKDEKLFF. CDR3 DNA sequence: TGTGCCACCAGCAGATCCGGTGAGGGGAAGGATGAAAAACTGTTTTTT.